What follows is one T cell receptor (beta chain) and its context. Its target is unknown. The germline V gene encodes CDR1 MGHDK and CDR2 SYGVNS. The CDR3 is 12 residues long. V shed 4 bases, J shed 12 bases, and the junction held 4 bases outside the gene matches. The sample belongs to a study of shared clonotypes between healthy human individuals. Notes on the study in general: Measured sharing among donors was expected to vary with sequencing depth.

Assay: immunoSEQ multiplex PCR; the TCRdb copy retains only in-frame clones and omits some. The sample records about 380,000 clones, approximately 96% being singletons. The sequencing input was memory CD8+ T cells sorted from blood. Subset denoted: CD45RO+ cells pooled with CCR7-negative TemRA cells. The chain is built from TRBV25-1 and TRBJ2-1, with 9 bases matching TRBD2. This receptor was identified in a man aged 25-40 years in good health. As DNA, the CDR3 is TGTGCCAGCAGTGTGTCGGGACTAGCGCAGTTCTTC. Its translation is CASSVSGLAQFF.